This entry lists 32 T cell receptor beta chains sequenced from one sample in a study of TIL therapy for anti-PD-1-resistant metastatic lung cancer. This was the immunoSEQ v3 assay. Using immunoSEQ multiplex PCR, the repertoire was profiled, and TCRdb retains in-frame clones only, with some absent. The table records roughly 60,000 clones, roughly 87% of them present only once. Specified time point: pre-treatment sample, taken before nivolumab and TIL therapy. Sequenced material: blood, taken at baseline. All receptors come from a person between 30 and 80 years old with non-small cell lung cancer.

This clone is a singleton in its sample. CDR3 DNA sequence: TGTGCCAGCAGCCCCCCCGGGGCTACTGATACGCAGTATTTT. Translated, it gives CASSPPGATDTQYF. This chain joins TRBV7-8 and TRBJ2-3; D possibly uses TRBD1 or TRBD2 (5 bases each). Trimming removed 5 bases at V and 6 bases at J, with 15 bases between. CDR1 and CDR2 (germline): SGHVS, FQNEAQ. This CDR3 region has 14 residues.

This clone was counted once. The rearrangement joins TRBV4-1 to TRBJ1-5, with D unresolved. This CDR3 is built from 18 residues. Per germline, CDR1 MGHRA and CDR2 YSYEKL. Trimming took 3 bases from V and 2 from J, leaving 20 bases between them. In DNA, the CDR3 is TGCGCCAGCAGCCAGATTTTCCGGGGAGGAGAGCGCAATCAGCCCCAGCATTTT. It encodes CASSQIFRGGERNQPQHF.

The chain links TRBV3-1 (or the pseudogene TRBV3-2) to TRBJ1-2; 8 bases are shared with TRBD1. After removal of 6 bases from V and 0 bases from J, the junction contained 6 bases not matched to a gene. The CDR3 consists of 15 residues. Germline loops: CDR1 LGHDT, CDR2 YNNKEL (reference sequence). CDR3 amino acids: CASRLQGASNYGYTF. The CDR3 DNA is TGTGCCAGCAGGCTCCAGGGGGCGTCTAACTATGGCTACACCTTC.

The chain recombines TRBV19 with TRBJ1-5; tentative D call: TRBD1 (5 bases). Per the germline V gene, CDR1 is LNHDA and CDR2 is SQIVND (reference sequence). The V end lost 11 bases, the J end lost 0 bases, and 26 bases lay between the germline ends. CDR3 length equals 18 residues. The CDR3 DNA is TGTGCCGTGAGCCCAGGGACCGGTAACTTTTATAGCAATCAGCCCCAGCATTTT. It codes for CAVSPGTGNFYSNQPQHF.

The genes are TRBV9 and TRBJ1-1, with 8 bases aligning to TRBD1. Trimming removed 0 bases from V and 1 base from J; junction bases left unmatched: 5. This CDR3 is 16 amino acids long. Germline CDR1 and CDR2: SGDLS and YYNGEE. This chain's CDR3 is CASSVGTGLGNTEAFF. In DNA form, the CDR3 reads TGTGCCAGCAGCGTAGGGACAGGGCTTGGGAACACTGAAGCTTTCTTT.

The CDR3 protein is CASSHGGSYEQYF. The CDR3, as DNA: TGCGCCAGCAGCCATGGGGGAAGCTACGAGCAGTACTTC. This chain connects TRBV4-1 to TRBJ2-7, with D perhaps given as TRBD1 or TRBD2 (5 bases each). Germline V gene data show CDR1 as MGHRA and CDR2 as YSYEKL. Trimming pared 3 bases from V and 3 bases from J, leaving 9 bases between. The length of the CDR3 is 13 residues.

The chain carries TRBV9 and TRBJ1-2; possible D gene TRBD1, 6 bases. Trimming removed 4 bases from V and 8 bases from J, with 21 bases in between. The germline gives CDR1 SGDLS, CDR2 YYNGEE. CDR3 length equals 15 residues. Written as DNA, the CDR3 is TGTGCCAGCAGCTTCTCGGGGGGCGCACCTTACGGCTACACCTTC. This sequence encodes CASSFSGGAPYGYTF.

V gene TRBV12-5 combines with J gene TRBJ1-2, with D possibly being TRBD1 (6 bases). Germline V gene lookup returns CDR1 LGHNT and CDR2 FRNRAP. V shed 2 bases and J shed 2 bases, with 24 bases lying between them. This CDR3 comprises 19 residues. In nucleotides, the CDR3 is TGTGCTAGTGGTTTGAAGCCGGGGGGCGTTCTGTTAGGGAACTATGGCTACACCTTC. Protein sequence: CASGLKPGGVLLGNYGYTF.

The rearrangement joins TRBV10-3 to TRBJ1-5; D not resolved. V shed 11 bases and J shed 6 bases, with 17 bases lying between them. Per the germline V gene, CDR1 is ENHRY and CDR2 is SYGVKD. CDR3 length: 13 amino acids. CDR3 region: CACRGEEAQPQHF. CDR3 DNA: TGTGCCTGCCGGGGTGAGGAGGCTCAGCCCCAGCATTTT.

The genes are TRBV5-4 and TRBJ1-1, with 8 bases lining up with TRBD1. Germline V gene data show CDR1 as SGHNT and CDR2 as YYREEE (reference sequence). This CDR3 region has 15 residues. J gave up 6 bases and V 4 bases, and 11 bases lay outside the gene matches. The CDR3 coding sequence is TGTGCCAGCAGCCTCGTCGACAGGGGTCGGGCTGAAGCTTTCTTT. Residues: CASSLVDRGRAEAFF.

The rearrangement uses TRBV11-2 and TRBJ2-1, with no clear D. CDR1 SGHAT and CDR2 FQNNGV come from the germline V gene. There are 13 residues in the CDR3. V dropped 3 bases and J dropped 8 bases, with 11 bases sitting between them. This CDR3 is CASSFMGQDEQFF. CDR3 nucleotides: TGTGCCAGCAGCTTCATGGGCCAGGATGAGCAGTTCTTC.

The chain links TRBV19 to TRBJ2-3; no clear D gene. The CDR3 has 11 residues. V lost 2 bases to trimming and J lost 5 bases, with 2 bases between them. Germline V gene lookup returns CDR1 LNHDA and CDR2 SQIVND (reference sequence). The CDR3 DNA reads TGTGCCAGTAGTATAAGAGATACGCAGTATTTT. Its translation is CASSIRDTQYF.

This clone showed up just once. The V call is TRBV27, the J call TRBJ1-5, with D maybe TRBD1 (6 bases). The V gene's germline CDR1 is MNHEY and CDR2 SMNVEV (reference sequence). CDR3 size: 15 residues. The V end lost 3 bases, the J end lost 0 bases, and 9 bases lay between the germline ends. The CDR3 DNA reads as TGTGCCAGCAGTTTGAGGGGGGTTAGCAATCAGCCCCAGCATTTT. Translating it yields CASSLRGVSNQPQHF.

The chain is built from TRBV6-2 or TRBV6-3 and TRBJ2-7; D gene ambiguous. V was clipped by 6 bases and J by 3 bases, with 21 bases between them. In germline, CDR1 is MNHEY, CDR2 SVGEGT. This CDR3 has 16 amino acids. For the CDR3, the DNA is TGTGCCAGCAGCACTTTTCCTCTTGGCGTATACTACGAGCAGTACTTC. Amino acids: CASSTFPLGVYYEQYF.

The gene calls are TRBV3-1 (or the pseudogene TRBV3-2) and TRBJ1-2, with 8 bases fitting TRBD1. After removal of 4 bases from V and 7 bases from J, the junction contained 8 bases not matched to a gene. The CDR3 runs 14 residues. The germline V gene has CDR1 LGHDT and CDR2 YNNKEL (reference sequence). The CDR3 is CASSRGTGGSGYTF. The CDR3 DNA follows: TGTGCCAGCAGCCGAGGTACAGGGGGTAGTGGCTACACCTTC.

The chain joins TRBV18 to TRBJ2-7; TRBD1 aligns across 7 bases. Germline V gene sequence: CDR1 KGHSH, CDR2 LQKENI. Losses at the gene ends were 4 bases for V and 0 bases for J; bases not matched to a gene: 12. The CDR3 sequence is 17 residues long. CDR3 sequence (DNA): TGTGCCAGCTCACTGACTCTCCCGGGACAGATCTCCTACGAGCAGTACTTC. Protein sequence: CASSLTLPGQISYEQYF.

The chain couples TRBV28 to TRBJ2-5; 8 bases fit TRBD2. CDR1 is MDHEN, CDR2 SYDVKM, per germline. V was clipped by 2 bases and J by 5 bases; unmatched bases: 4. The CDR3 sequence is 14 residues long. The CDR3 here is CASSLPAGDETQYF. For the CDR3, the DNA is TGTGCCAGCAGTTTACCAGCGGGAGACGAGACCCAGTACTTC.

This chain uses TRBV6-5 with TRBJ1-5; D is uncertain. There are 13 residues in the CDR3. V gave up 7 bases and J gave up 6 bases, with 13 bases separating them. Germline V gives CDR1 MNHEY, CDR2 SVGAGI. In DNA form, the CDR3 reads TGTGCCAGCATTCGCGTCCCCCGTCAGCCCCAGCATTTT. This sequence encodes CASIRVPRQPQHF.

This chain uses TRBV27 with TRBJ2-5; 8 bases align to TRBD1. Trimming removed 6 bases from V and 4 bases from J; junction bases left unmatched: 10. The length of the CDR3 is 15 residues. Germline CDR1 reads MNHEY; CDR2 reads SMNVEV (reference sequence). In DNA, the CDR3 is TGTGCCAGCAGCCATTTTTCAGGGGGCGTAGAGACCCAGTACTTC. Amino acid sequence: CASSHFSGGVETQYF.

This clone appeared once. The J gene is TRBJ2-1, the V gene TRBV15; D is uncertain. V dropped 3 bases and J dropped 7 bases, with 7 bases sitting between them. Germline CDR1 LNHNV, CDR2 YYDKDF (reference sequence). CDR3 length: 12 amino acids. The CDR3 DNA reads as TGTGCCACCAGCAGCTCATATAATGAGCAGTTCTTC. This encodes CATSSSYNEQFF.

The chain uses TRBV6-2 or TRBV6-3 and TRBJ2-7, with D perhaps TRBD1 (5 bases). The V end lost 2 bases, the J end lost 4 bases, and 15 bases lay between the germline ends. Germline assignment: CDR1 MNHEY and CDR2 SVGEGT. The CDR3 sequence is 15 residues long. CDR3 residues: CASSYKGVHVYEQYF. The CDR3 region has the DNA TGTGCCAGCAGTTACAAAGGGGTCCATGTTTACGAGCAGTACTTC.

The chain uses TRBV7-8 and TRBJ2-1; TRBD1 agrees at 8 bases. J lost 7 bases, V lost 2 bases, and 7 bases had no gene match. This CDR3 is built from 15 residues. Germline V gene lookup returns CDR1 SGHVS and CDR2 FQNEAQ. This chain's CDR3 is CASSLPGQGKNEQFF. The CDR3 nucleotides are TGTGCCAGCAGCTTACCCGGACAGGGTAAAAATGAGCAGTTCTTC.

V is TRBV19 and J is TRBJ1-3, with 8 bases identical to TRBD1. The J segment lost 2 bases and the V segment lost 4 bases, leaving 7 bases of the junction unmatched. This CDR3 region has 16 residues. Germline-derived CDR1 and CDR2 are LNHDA and SQIVND (reference sequence). The DNA for the CDR3 is TGTGCCAGTAGTAAAAGACAGGGGAACACTGGAAACACCATATATTTT. Translation gives CASSKRQGNTGNTIYF.

V gene TRBV4-1 combines with J gene TRBJ2-2; TRBD1 is a possible D gene (6 bases). The CDR3 has 15 residues. CDR1 is MGHRA, CDR2 YSYEKL, per germline. V was shortened by 1 base and J by 1 base, with 7 bases between the two germline ends. This chain's CDR3 is CASSQVTGNTGELFF. CDR3 sequence (DNA): TGCGCCAGCAGCCAAGTGACAGGGAACACCGGGGAGCTGTTTTTT.

This chain uses TRBV28 with TRBJ1-5; a weak D match, TRBD1 (5 bases). V lost 4 bases, J lost 7 bases, and 23 bases lay in between. There are 17 residues in the CDR3. From germline, CDR1 is MDHEN and CDR2 SYDVKM. The CDR3 loop reads CASSSGGISGRSQPQHF. CDR3 nucleotides: TGTGCCAGCAGTTCCGGAGGTATTTCGGGACGCAGCCAGCCCCAGCATTTT.

The chain couples TRBV14 to TRBJ2-7; 9 nucleotides match TRBD1. The V and J ends lost 11 bases and 0 bases, in that order; junction bases with no gene match: 8. The germline CDR1 and CDR2 sequences are SGHDN and FVKESK. The CDR3 totals 14 residues. The CDR3 coding sequence is TGTGCCTCCGGCGGGACAGGGAACTCCTACGAGCAGTACTTC. Its protein product is CASGGTGNSYEQYF.

J is TRBJ1-3 and V is TRBV3-1 (or the pseudogene TRBV3-2); possibly TRBD1 for D (5 bases). Germline V gives CDR1 LGHDT, CDR2 YNNKEL (reference sequence). The CDR3 spans 16 residues. Trimming cost V 3 bases and J 2 bases, with 14 bases left between them. The CDR3 DNA reads TGTGCCAGCAGCCACCCTCTTGGGGGGACTGGAAACACCATATATTTT. It codes for CASSHPLGGTGNTIYF.

The V and J genes are TRBV7-9 and TRBJ2-1, with TRBD2 matching over 9 bases. Germline lookup yields CDR1 SEHNR and CDR2 FQNEAQ (reference sequence). This CDR3 has 14 amino acids. V was pared by 4 bases and J by 6 bases, with 4 bases of the junction left unmatched. The CDR3 DNA sequence: TGTGCCAGCAGCTCGGCGGGAGGGGTCAATGAGCAGTTCTTC. It yields the protein CASSSAGGVNEQFF.

The chain is built from TRBV6-5 and TRBJ1-1; 8 bases fit TRBD1. The ends lost 5 bases at V and 3 bases at J; junction bases unmatched: 2. Germline V lookup: CDR1 MNHEY, CDR2 SVGAGI. The CDR3 runs 13 residues. In DNA form, the CDR3 reads TGTGCCAGCAGTCGGACAGGGTACACTGAAGCTTTCTTT. This translates into CASSRTGYTEAFF.

This clone was recorded once. This chain joins TRBV20-1 and TRBJ2-7, with D perhaps TRBD1 or TRBD2 (5 bases each). Germline loops: CDR1 DFQATT, CDR2 SNEGSKA (reference sequence). The CDR3 covers 13 residues. Trimming removed 3 bases from V and 6 bases from J, with 15 bases in between. The CDR3 DNA reads TGCAGTGCTAGTCGGCCCCATGGGGGCGAGCAGTACTTC. As protein: CSASRPHGGEQYF.

The V call is TRBV27, the J call TRBJ2-7; TRBD1 or TRBD2 may be the D gene (6 bases each). The CDR3 consists of 14 residues. The V gene lost 7 bases and the J gene lost 2 bases, with 15 bases spanning the gap. Germline CDR1 and CDR2: MNHEY and SMNVEV (reference sequence). CDR3 DNA sequence: TGTGCCAGCACCCAAGGGGGGACCCCCTACGAGCAGTACTTC. Residues: CASTQGGTPYEQYF.

This clone has a handful of counts. The chain carries TRBV11-1 and TRBJ2-7; D is unresolved. Trimming removed 1 base at V and 7 bases at J, with 5 bases between. The CDR3 is 11 amino acids. From germline, CDR1 is SGHAT and CDR2 FQDESV (reference sequence). CDR3 loop: CASSLDMEQYF. For the CDR3, the DNA is TGTGCCAGCAGCTTAGATATGGAGCAGTACTTC.